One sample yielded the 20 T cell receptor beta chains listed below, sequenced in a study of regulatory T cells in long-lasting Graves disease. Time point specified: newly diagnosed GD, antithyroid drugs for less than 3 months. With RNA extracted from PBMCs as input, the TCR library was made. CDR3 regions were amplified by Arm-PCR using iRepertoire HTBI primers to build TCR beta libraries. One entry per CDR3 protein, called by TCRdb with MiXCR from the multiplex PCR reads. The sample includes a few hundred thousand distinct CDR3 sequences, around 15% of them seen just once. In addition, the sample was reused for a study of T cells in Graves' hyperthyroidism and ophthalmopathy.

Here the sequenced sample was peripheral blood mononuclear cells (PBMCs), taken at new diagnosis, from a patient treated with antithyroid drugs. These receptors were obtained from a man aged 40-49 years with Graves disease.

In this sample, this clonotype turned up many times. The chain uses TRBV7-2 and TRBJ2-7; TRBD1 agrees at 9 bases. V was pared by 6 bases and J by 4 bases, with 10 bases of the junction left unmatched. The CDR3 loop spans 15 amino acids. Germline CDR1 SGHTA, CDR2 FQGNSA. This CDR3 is CASSTTGGLSYEQYF. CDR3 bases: TGTGCCAGCAGTACGACAGGGGGTCTTAGTTACGAGCAGTACTTC.

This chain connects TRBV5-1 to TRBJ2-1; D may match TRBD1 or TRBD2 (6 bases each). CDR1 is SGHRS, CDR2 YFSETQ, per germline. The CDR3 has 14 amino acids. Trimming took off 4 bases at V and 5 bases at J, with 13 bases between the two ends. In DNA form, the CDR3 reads TGCGCCAGCAGCCGGCCCGGGGGCCACAATGAGCAGTTCTTC. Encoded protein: CASSRPGGHNEQFF.

CDR3 nucleotide sequence: TGCAGTGCAGATAGGGAGGGTAGGGAAAAACTGTTTTTT. As protein: CSADREGREKLFF. The chain links TRBV20-1 to TRBJ1-4; D call uncertain. The germline gives CDR1 DFQATT, CDR2 SNEGSKA (reference sequence). Trimming shortened V by 6 bases and J by 8 bases, and 16 bases separated the two germline ends. CDR3 length: 13 residues.

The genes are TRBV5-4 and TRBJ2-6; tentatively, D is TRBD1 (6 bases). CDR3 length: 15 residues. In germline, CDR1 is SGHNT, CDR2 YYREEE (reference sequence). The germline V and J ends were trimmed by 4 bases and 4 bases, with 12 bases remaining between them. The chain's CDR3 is CASSQTGRGANVLTF. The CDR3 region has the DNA TGTGCCAGCAGCCAGACAGGTCGAGGGGCCAACGTCCTGACTTTC.

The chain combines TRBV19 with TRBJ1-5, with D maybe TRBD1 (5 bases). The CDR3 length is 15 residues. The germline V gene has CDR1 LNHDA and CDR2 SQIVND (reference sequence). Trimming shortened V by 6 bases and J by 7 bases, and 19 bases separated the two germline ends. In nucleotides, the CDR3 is TGTGCCAGTAGAACAGGCTTCGGGGTCGGGCAGCCCCAGCATTTT. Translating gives CASRTGFGVGQPQHF.

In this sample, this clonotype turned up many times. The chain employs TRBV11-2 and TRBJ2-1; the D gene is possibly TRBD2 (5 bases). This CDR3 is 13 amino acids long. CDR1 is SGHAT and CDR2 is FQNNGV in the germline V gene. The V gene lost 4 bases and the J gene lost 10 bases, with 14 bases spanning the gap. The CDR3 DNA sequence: TGTGCCAGCAGCTCCCCCATGGGCGGGGAGCAGTTCTTC. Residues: CASSSPMGGEQFF.

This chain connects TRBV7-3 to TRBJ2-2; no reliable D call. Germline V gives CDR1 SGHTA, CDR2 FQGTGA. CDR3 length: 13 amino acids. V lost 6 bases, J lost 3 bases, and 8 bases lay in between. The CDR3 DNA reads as TGTGCCAGCAGGTCGACTGACACCGGGGAGCTGTTTTTT. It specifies CASRSTDTGELFF.

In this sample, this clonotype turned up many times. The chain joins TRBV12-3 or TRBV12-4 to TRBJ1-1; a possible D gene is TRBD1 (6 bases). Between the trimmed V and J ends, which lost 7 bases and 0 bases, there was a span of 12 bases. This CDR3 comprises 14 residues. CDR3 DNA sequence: TGTGCCAGCATTCGGACAGCCATGAACACTGAAGCTTTCTTT. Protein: CASIRTAMNTEAFF.

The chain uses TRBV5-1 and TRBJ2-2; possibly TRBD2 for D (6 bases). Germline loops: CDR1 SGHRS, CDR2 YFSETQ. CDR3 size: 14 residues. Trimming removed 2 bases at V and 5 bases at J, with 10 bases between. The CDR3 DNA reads TGCGCCAGCAGCTTTGCGGGGAGTACCGGGGAGCTGTTTTTT. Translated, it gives CASSFAGSTGELFF.

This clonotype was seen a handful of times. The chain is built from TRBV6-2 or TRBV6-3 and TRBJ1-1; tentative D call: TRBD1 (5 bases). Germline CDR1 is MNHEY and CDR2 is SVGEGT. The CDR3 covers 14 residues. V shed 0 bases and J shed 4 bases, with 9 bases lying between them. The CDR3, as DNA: TGTGCCAGCAGTTACTCCGGGGGAGGCACTGAAGCTTTCTTT. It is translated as CASSYSGGGTEAFF.

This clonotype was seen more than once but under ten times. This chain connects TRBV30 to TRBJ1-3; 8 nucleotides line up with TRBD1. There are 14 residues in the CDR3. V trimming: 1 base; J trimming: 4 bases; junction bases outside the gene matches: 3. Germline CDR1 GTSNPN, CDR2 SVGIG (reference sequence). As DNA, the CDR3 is TGTGCCTGGAGTGAAACAGGGGGAGGAAACACCATATATTTT. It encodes CAWSETGGGNTIYF.

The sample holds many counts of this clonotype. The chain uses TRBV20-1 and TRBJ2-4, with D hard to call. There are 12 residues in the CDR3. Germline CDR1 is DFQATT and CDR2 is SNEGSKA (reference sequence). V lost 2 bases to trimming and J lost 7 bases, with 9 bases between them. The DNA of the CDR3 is TGCAGTGCTAGATCGACGAGGAACATTCAGTACTTC. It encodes CSARSTRNIQYF.

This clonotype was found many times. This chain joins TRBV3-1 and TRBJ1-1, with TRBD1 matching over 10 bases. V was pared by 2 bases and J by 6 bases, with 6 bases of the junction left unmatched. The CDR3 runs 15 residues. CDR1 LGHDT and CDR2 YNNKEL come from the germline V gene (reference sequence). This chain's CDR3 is CASSQRGTGDAEAFF. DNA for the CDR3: TGTGCCAGCAGCCAAAGAGGGACAGGGGATGCTGAAGCTTTCTTT.

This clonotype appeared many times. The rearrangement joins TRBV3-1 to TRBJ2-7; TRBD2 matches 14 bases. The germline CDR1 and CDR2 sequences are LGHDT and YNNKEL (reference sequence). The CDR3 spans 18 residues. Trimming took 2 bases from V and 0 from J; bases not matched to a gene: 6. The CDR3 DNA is TGTGCCAGCAGCCAACCGGGACTAGCGGGGGCCTTCTCCTACGAGCAGTACTTC. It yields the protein CASSQPGLAGAFSYEQYF.

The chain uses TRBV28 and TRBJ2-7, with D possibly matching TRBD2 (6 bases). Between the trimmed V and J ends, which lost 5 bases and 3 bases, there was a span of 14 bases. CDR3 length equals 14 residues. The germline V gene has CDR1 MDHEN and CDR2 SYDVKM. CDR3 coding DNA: TGTGCCAGCAGTATCTCACAGGACTACTACGAGCAGTACTTC. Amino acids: CASSISQDYYEQYF. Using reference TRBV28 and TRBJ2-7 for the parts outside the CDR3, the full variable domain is DVKVTQSSRYLVKRTGEKVFLECVQDMDHENMFWYRQDPGLGLRLIYFSYDVKMKEKGDIPEGYSVSREKKERFSLILESASTNQTSMYLCASSISQDYYEQYFGPGTRLTVT.

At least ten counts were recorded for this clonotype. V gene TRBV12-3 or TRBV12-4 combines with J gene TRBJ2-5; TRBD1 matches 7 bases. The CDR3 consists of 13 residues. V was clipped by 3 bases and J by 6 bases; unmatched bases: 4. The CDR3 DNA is TGTGCCAGCAGTTTTTTGGACAGGCAGACCCAGTACTTC. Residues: CASSFLDRQTQYF.

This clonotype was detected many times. CDR3 nucleotides: TGTGCCAGCAGTGGGCGGACCAGCCAAGAGACCCAGTACTTC. It encodes CASSGRTSQETQYF. This chain connects TRBV2 to TRBJ2-5; D unresolved. V was clipped by 4 bases and J by 1 base, with 10 bases between them. Germline assignment: CDR1 SNHLY and CDR2 FYNNEI. This CDR3 region has 14 residues.

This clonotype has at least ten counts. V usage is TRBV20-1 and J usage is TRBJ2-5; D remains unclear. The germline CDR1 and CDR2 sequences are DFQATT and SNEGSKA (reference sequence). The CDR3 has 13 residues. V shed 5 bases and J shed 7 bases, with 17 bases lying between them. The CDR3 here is CSAYGPIKGTQYF. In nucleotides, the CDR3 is TGCAGTGCTTACGGGCCGATCAAAGGGACCCAGTACTTC.

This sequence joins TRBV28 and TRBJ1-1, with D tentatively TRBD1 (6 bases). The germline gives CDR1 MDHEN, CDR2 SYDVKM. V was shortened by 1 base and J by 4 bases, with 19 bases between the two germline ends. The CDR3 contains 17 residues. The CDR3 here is CASSLSEWGGGGTEAFF. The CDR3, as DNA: TGTGCCAGCAGTTTATCCGAATGGGGGGGCGGTGGCACTGAAGCTTTCTTT. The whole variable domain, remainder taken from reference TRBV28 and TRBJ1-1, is DVKVTQSSRYLVKRTGEKVFLECVQDMDHENMFWYRQDPGLGLRLIYFSYDVKMKEKGDIPEGYSVSREKKERFSLILESASTNQTSMYLCASSLSEWGGGGTEAFFGQGTRLTVV.

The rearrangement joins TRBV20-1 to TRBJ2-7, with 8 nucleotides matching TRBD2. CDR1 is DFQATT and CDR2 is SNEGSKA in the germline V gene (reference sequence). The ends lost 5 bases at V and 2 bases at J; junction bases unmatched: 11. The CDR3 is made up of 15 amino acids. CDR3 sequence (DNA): TGCAGTGCTCGGGGGGGGCTAGCGGCAACCTACGAGCAGTACTTC. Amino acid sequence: CSARGGLAATYEQYF.